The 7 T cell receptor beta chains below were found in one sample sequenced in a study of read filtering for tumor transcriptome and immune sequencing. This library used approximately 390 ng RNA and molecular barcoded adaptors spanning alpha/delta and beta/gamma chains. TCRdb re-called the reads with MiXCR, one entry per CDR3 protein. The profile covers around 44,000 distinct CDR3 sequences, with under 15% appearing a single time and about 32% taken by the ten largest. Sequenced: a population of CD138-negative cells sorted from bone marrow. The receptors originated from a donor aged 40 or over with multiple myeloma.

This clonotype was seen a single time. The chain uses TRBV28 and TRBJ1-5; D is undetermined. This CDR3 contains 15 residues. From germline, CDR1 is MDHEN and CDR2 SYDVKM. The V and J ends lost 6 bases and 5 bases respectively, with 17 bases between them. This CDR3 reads CASSHTEGLDQPQHF. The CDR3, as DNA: TGTGCCAGCAGCCACACGGAAGGACTCGATCAGCCCCAGCATTTT.

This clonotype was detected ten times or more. The CDR3 region is CASSSTSGSDIQYF. CDR3 DNA: TGTGCCAGCAGTTCGACTAGCGGGAGTGACATTCAGTACTTC. The chain couples TRBV28 to TRBJ2-4; 12 bases fit TRBD2. The CDR3 is made up of 14 amino acids. Germline V CDR1 and CDR2: MDHEN, SYDVKM. Trimming removed 4 bases from V and 8 bases from J; junction bases left unmatched: 3.

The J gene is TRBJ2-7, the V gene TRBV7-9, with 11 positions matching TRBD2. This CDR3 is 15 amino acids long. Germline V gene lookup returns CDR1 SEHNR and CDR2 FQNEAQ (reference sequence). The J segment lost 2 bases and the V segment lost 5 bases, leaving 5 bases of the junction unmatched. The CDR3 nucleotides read TGTGCCAGCAGCCTAGGGACTAGCGGACCCTACGAGCAGTACTTC. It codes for CASSLGTSGPYEQYF.

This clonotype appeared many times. The CDR3, as DNA: TGCGCCAGCAGCTCATCTGGTAACCAAGAGACCCAGTACTTC. Its translation: CASSSSGNQETQYF. The J gene is TRBJ2-5, the V gene TRBV5-1; the D is unclear. This CDR3 is built from 14 residues. Trimming stripped 3 bases from V and 0 bases from J, with 9 bases between. CDR1 and CDR2 from the germline V gene are SGHRS and YFSETQ.

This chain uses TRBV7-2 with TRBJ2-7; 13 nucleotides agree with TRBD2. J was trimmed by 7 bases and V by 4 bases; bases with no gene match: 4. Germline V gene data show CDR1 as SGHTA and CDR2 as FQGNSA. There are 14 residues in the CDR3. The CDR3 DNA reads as TGTGCCAGCAGCTCGGGACTAGCGGGAAGGGAGCAGTACTTC. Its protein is CASSSGLAGREQYF.

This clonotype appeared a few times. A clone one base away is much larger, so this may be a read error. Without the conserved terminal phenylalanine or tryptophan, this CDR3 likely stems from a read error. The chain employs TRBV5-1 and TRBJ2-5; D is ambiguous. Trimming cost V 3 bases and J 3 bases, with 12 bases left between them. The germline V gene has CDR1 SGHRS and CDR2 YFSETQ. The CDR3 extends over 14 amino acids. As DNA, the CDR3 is TGCGCCAGCAGCTCCCTCAAAACCGAAGAGACCCAGTACCTC. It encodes CASSSLKTEETQYL.

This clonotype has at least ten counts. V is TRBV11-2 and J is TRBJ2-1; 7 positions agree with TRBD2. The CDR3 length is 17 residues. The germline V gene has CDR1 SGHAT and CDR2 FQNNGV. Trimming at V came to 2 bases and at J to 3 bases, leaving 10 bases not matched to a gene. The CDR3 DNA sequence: TGTGCCAGCAGCTTAAGCCTGGGCCAGCGGGACTACAATGAGCAGTTCTTC. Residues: CASSLSLGQRDYNEQFF. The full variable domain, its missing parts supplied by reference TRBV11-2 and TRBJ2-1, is EAGVAQSPRYKIIEKRQSVAFWCNPISGHATLYWYQQILGQGPKLLIQFQNNGVVDDSQLPKDRFSAERLKGVDSTLKIQPAKLEDSAVYLCASSLSLGQRDYNEQFFGPGTRLTVL.